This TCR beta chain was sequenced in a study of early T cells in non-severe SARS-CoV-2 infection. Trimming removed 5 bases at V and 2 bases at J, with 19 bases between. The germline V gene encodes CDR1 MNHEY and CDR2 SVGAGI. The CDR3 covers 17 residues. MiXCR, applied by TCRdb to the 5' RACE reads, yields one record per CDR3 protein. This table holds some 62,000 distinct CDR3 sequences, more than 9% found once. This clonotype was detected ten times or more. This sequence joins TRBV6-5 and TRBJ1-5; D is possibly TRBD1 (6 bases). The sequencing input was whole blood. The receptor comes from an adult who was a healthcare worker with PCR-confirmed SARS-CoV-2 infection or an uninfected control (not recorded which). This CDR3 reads CASSRNRASVGNQPQHF. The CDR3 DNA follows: TGTGCCAGCAGTCGGAACAGGGCGTCGGTGGGCAATCAGCCCCAGCATTTT.